This TCR beta chain was identified during a study of blood T cells in healthy people across ages. V lost 4 bases and J 7 bases, leaving 10 bases between the germline ends. Germline V gene data show CDR1 as SQVTM and CDR2 as ANQGSEA. The CDR3 has 12 amino acids. This clonotype has at least ten counts. The authors ran a second PCR of about 6 to 12 cycles using a sample-barcoded 5' primer and a J-beta primer mix. Using its own MiXCR run on the 5' RACE reads, TCRdb lists one record per CDR3 protein. Of 710,000 or so distinct CDR3 sequences listed, about a fifth are singletons. The clonotype originates from a man between 70 and 80 years old in good health. This sequence joins TRBV29-1 and TRBJ1-4; D is undetermined. Sequenced input: blood. CDR3 bases: TGCAGCGTTGGATGGACCGGTGAAAAACTGTTTTTT. Encoded protein: CSVGWTGEKLFF.